Presented here are 32 T cell receptor beta chains from one specimen sequenced in a study of shared clonotypes between healthy human individuals. Sequenced by immunoSEQ multiplex PCR; TCRdb stores in-frame clones only, minus some. The sample lists roughly 2.1 million clones, roughly 91% occurring once. CD45RO-negative, CCR7-selected cells formed the naive CD8 fraction, which excluded terminally differentiated effector memory CD45RA+ cells. The sample taken for sequencing was naive CD8+ T cells from PBMCs. The receptors shown here come from a man between 18 and 35 years old in good health. Some clones in this sample may be carry-over from other donors' samples.

Turning to this clone: Within the sample, other DNA sequences also encode this same CDR3. V is TRBV27 and J is TRBJ2-7; D may be TRBD1 or TRBD2 (5 bases each). This CDR3 spans 14 amino acids. Trimming shortened V by 2 bases and J by 2 bases, and 10 bases separated the two germline ends. Germline V lookup: CDR1 MNHEY, CDR2 SMNVEV (reference sequence). The CDR3 DNA reads TGTGCCAGCAGTTTAAGGCTGGGGGCCTACGAGCAGTACTTC. Protein product: CASSLRLGAYEQYF.

This clone has only one observation. The chain employs TRBV5-1 and TRBJ1-2, with D possibly TRBD1 on 6 matching bases. CDR1 is SGHRS and CDR2 is YFSETQ in the germline V gene. CDR3 length equals 18 residues. V dropped 5 bases and J dropped 3 bases, with 26 bases sitting between them. The CDR3 DNA is TGCGCCAGCAGTTGGCAGTGGAGCGGGGTCCAGGGGCACTATGGCTACACCTTC. Translated, it gives CASSWQWSGVQGHYGYTF.

V gene TRBV6-1 combines with J gene TRBJ1-1; unclear D gene. The CDR3 has 13 amino acids. Trimming shortened V by 0 bases and J by 8 bases, and 10 bases separated the two germline ends. Germline V lookup: CDR1 MNHNS, CDR2 SASEGT. This CDR3 reads CASSEAQQTEAFF. The CDR3 DNA sequence: TGTGCCAGCAGTGAAGCGCAGCAGACGGAAGCTTTCTTT.

This rearrangement joins TRBV7-9 to TRBJ2-5; D is unresolved. The DNA end is a closer match to TRBJ2-7, so the J assignment may be wrong. From germline, CDR1 is SEHNR and CDR2 FQNEAQ (reference sequence). This CDR3 region has 12 residues. The CDR3, as DNA: TGTGCCAGCAGCGACTCCTCGTACGAGCAGTACTTC. Amino acid sequence: CASSDSSYEQYF.

The chain couples TRBV6-1 to TRBJ2-5, with 7 bases fitting TRBD1. Germline-derived CDR1 and CDR2 are MNHNS and SASEGT. This CDR3 spans 14 amino acids. After removal of 2 bases from V and 7 bases from J, the junction contained 7 bases not matched to a gene. The CDR3 nucleotides read TGTGCCAGCAGTGAATACAGGGGTTTATGGACCCAGTACTTC. It codes for CASSEYRGLWTQYF.

Note on this clone: Distinct nucleotide sequences in the sample also encode this CDR3. The chain combines TRBV27 with TRBJ2-7; D may be TRBD2 (5 bases). The CDR3 totals 13 residues. V lost 3 bases and J lost 3, with 9 bases in between. Germline V gives CDR1 MNHEY, CDR2 SMNVEV (reference sequence). Here the CDR3 DNA reads TGTGCCAGCAGTTTTCGGGGTGGCTACGAGCAGTACTTC. This sequence encodes CASSFRGGYEQYF.

CDR3 residues: CASSQAWQGVMTGELFF. CDR3 nucleotide sequence: TGTGCCAGCAGCCAAGCCTGGCAGGGGGTTATGACCGGGGAGCTGTTTTTT. The J gene is TRBJ2-2, the V gene TRBV4-2, with TRBD1 matching 7 bases. This CDR3 contains 17 residues. Germline V CDR1 and CDR2: LGHNA, YNFKEQ. V dropped 1 base and J dropped 5; count of bases not matched to a gene: 10.

V is TRBV10-3 and J is TRBJ1-2; TRBD1 might be the D (6 bases). This CDR3 has 12 amino acids. CDR1 ENHRY and CDR2 SYGVKD come from the germline V gene. With 7 bases removed from V and 0 bases from J, the gap between germline ends came to 6 bases. The CDR3 coding sequence is TGTGCCATCAAGGGGGCTAACTATGGCTACACCTTC. Its protein product is CAIKGANYGYTF.

The count of this clone is one. The V call is TRBV15, the J call TRBJ2-1; 8 bases agree with TRBD2. The CDR3 totals 13 residues. J lost 14 bases, V lost 1 base, and 7 bases had no gene match. CDR1 and CDR2 from the germline V gene are LNHNV and YYDKDF (reference sequence). The CDR3 loop is CATSRGVWREEFF. DNA for the CDR3: TGTGCCACCAGCAGAGGGGTTTGGCGGGAGGAGTTCTTC.

This chain links TRBV7-3 with TRBJ2-1, with D unresolved. V was clipped by 5 bases and J by 1 base, with 9 bases between them. The CDR3 contains 14 residues. Per the germline V gene, CDR1 is SGHTA and CDR2 is FQGTGA. CDR3 nucleotide sequence: TGTGCCAGCAGCCTCGATCAGTCCTACAATGAGCAGTTCTTC. Translating it yields CASSLDQSYNEQFF.

This clone appeared a single time. This chain uses TRBV28 with TRBJ1-1; D is unresolved. Germline V lookup: CDR1 MDHEN, CDR2 SYDVKM. V gave up 5 bases and J gave up 5 bases, with 21 bases separating them. This CDR3 spans 16 amino acids. CDR3 loop: CASSPVFGGADTEAFF. CDR3 in DNA: TGTGCCAGCAGTCCTGTTTTTGGCGGAGCGGATACTGAAGCTTTCTTT.

This chain uses TRBV27 with TRBJ2-7; D unresolved. CDR1 and CDR2 from the germline V gene are MNHEY and SMNVEV (reference sequence). The CDR3 runs to 13 residues. Trimming took 4 bases from V and 3 from J, leaving 10 bases between them. The CDR3 region has the DNA TGTGCCAGCAGTTCCCGGATCAACTACGAGCAGTACTTC. Translation: CASSSRINYEQYF.

This chain links TRBV19 with TRBJ2-5; no firm D call. The germline V gene encodes CDR1 LNHDA and CDR2 SQIVND (reference sequence). CDR3 length equals 13 residues. Trimming left V 3 bases short and J 7 bases short, with 12 bases between. For the CDR3, the DNA is TGTGCCAGTAGTATTCTCAGTCGTGGGACCCAGTACTTC. It encodes CASSILSRGTQYF.

V and J are TRBV29-1 and TRBJ2-1; TRBD1 is a possible D gene (5 bases). The germline V and J ends were trimmed by 2 bases and 1 base, with 12 bases remaining between them. Germline-derived CDR1 and CDR2 are SQVTM and ANQGSEA. CDR3 length: 15 amino acids. CDR3 nucleotides: TGCAGCGTTGAACAGGGATTTAGGTCCTACAATGAGCAGTTCTTC. Protein product: CSVEQGFRSYNEQFF.

The chain is built from TRBV25-1 and TRBJ2-7, with 9 bases fitting TRBD1. Germline assignment: CDR1 MGHDK and CDR2 SYGVNS. V lost 3 bases, J lost 4 bases, and 7 bases stayed unmatched. The length of the CDR3 is 15 residues. This chain's CDR3 is CASSDSQGAPYEQYF. The CDR3 DNA sequence: TGTGCCAGCAGTGACTCACAGGGGGCCCCTTACGAGCAGTACTTC.

V usage is TRBV6-5 and J usage is TRBJ2-7; a possible D gene is TRBD2 (6 bases). Trimming shortened V by 5 bases and J by 3 bases, and 17 bases separated the two germline ends. Germline V CDR1 and CDR2: MNHEY, SVGAGI. The CDR3 length is 15 residues. The CDR3 DNA follows: TGTGCCAGCAGTGCGGGACGGGAGTTCTTCTACGAGCAGTACTTC. Protein sequence: CASSAGREFFYEQYF.

V and J are TRBV9 and TRBJ2-7, with TRBD1 matching 7 bases. The V segment lost 4 bases and the J segment 5 bases; nucleotides outside the gene matches: 9. This CDR3 spans 14 amino acids. Germline loops: CDR1 SGDLS, CDR2 YYNGEE. CDR3 loop: CASSPRNRGHEQYF. In DNA form, the CDR3 reads TGTGCCAGCAGCCCCCGAAACAGGGGCCACGAGCAGTACTTC.

V gene TRBV5-6 combines with J gene TRBJ2-7; tentatively, D is TRBD2 (6 bases). The CDR3 length is 15 residues. Germline V lookup: CDR1 SGHDT, CDR2 YYEEEE. The V end was cut by 0 bases, the J end by 1 base, with 11 bases between. CDR3 amino acids: CASSLAPSESYEQYF. Written as DNA, the CDR3 is TGTGCCAGCAGCTTGGCCCCTAGCGAGTCCTACGAGCAGTACTTC.

The chain recombines TRBV14 with TRBJ2-1; 11 positions agree with TRBD2. CDR3 size: 16 residues. Germline trimming cut 5 bases from V and 2 bases from J; bases unmatched to any gene: 5. The V gene's germline CDR1 is SGHDN and CDR2 FVKESK. The chain's CDR3 is CASSVLAGAPYNEQFF. In DNA, the CDR3 is TGTGCCAGCAGCGTACTAGCGGGAGCCCCCTACAATGAGCAGTTCTTC. Variable domain in full (rest from reference TRBV14 and TRBJ2-1): EAGVTQFPSHSVIEKGQTVTLRCDPISGHDNLYWYRRVMGKEIKFLLHFVKESKQDESGMPNNRFLAERTGGTYSTLKVQPAELEDSGVYFCASSVLAGAPYNEQFFGPGTRLTVL.

This sequence joins TRBV7-8 and TRBJ2-1, with TRBD2 matching over 7 bases. The ends lost 1 base at V and 6 bases at J; junction bases unmatched: 18. Germline V lookup: CDR1 SGHVS, CDR2 FQNEAQ. The CDR3 has 19 residues. CDR3: CASSLGRLALTGGLNEQFF. Here the CDR3 DNA reads TGTGCCAGCAGCTTAGGTCGGCTAGCACTAACGGGGGGACTCAATGAGCAGTTCTTC.

This clone was seen only a few times. This chain links TRBV10-2 with TRBJ1-1; 10 positions match TRBD1. The trim removed 9 bases at V and 9 bases at J, leaving 1 base unmatched. The germline CDR1 and CDR2 sequences are WSHSY and SAAADI. The CDR3 is made up of 10 amino acids. CDR3 sequence (DNA): TGCGCCAGGGGACAGGGGAAAGCTTTCTTT. Its protein is CARGQGKAFF.

The chain uses TRBV9 and TRBJ2-3, with 8 bases aligning to TRBD2. Germline loops: CDR1 SGDLS, CDR2 YYNGEE. The CDR3 is made up of 16 amino acids. Trimming took 0 bases from V and 4 from J; bases not matched to a gene: 7. In DNA, the CDR3 is TGTGCCAGCAGCGTAGTGACGGGAGGGCCAGCAGATACGCAGTATTTT. This gives the protein CASSVVTGGPADTQYF. The full variable domain, its missing parts supplied by reference TRBV9 and TRBJ2-3, is DSGVTQTPKHLITATGQRVTLRCSPRSGDLSVYWYQQSLDQGLQFLIQYYNGEERAKGNILERFSAQQFPDLHSELNLSSLELGDSALYFCASSVVTGGPADTQYFGPGTRLTVL.

Worth noting for this clone: The sample carries other DNA sequences with the same CDR3. This chain connects TRBV7-9 to TRBJ2-1; perhaps TRBD2 as D (6 bases). The germline CDR1 and CDR2 sequences are SEHNR and FQNEAQ (reference sequence). The germline V and J ends were trimmed by 3 bases and 2 bases, with 11 bases remaining between them. The CDR3 consists of 15 residues. For the CDR3, the DNA is TGTGCCAGCAGCTTGGCGGAGGGGACCTACAATGAGCAGTTCTTC. Translation: CASSLAEGTYNEQFF.

This clone was recorded only once. The rearrangement uses TRBV21-1 and TRBJ2-7; the DNA was not compared with TRBD2, the D call given in the table. TRBV21-1 is a pseudogene. The CDR3 spans 10 residues. The CDR3 DNA reads as TGTGCCAGCAGCAACGACGAGCAGTACTTC. It yields the protein CASSNDEQYF.

The chain carries TRBV28 and TRBJ2-1, with TRBD1 identical over 9 bases. After removal of 5 bases from V and 8 bases from J, the junction contained 7 bases not matched to a gene. CDR3 length equals 14 residues. Looked up from germline, CDR1 is MDHEN and CDR2 is SYDVKM. The CDR3 is CASSLGDRDYEQFF. In DNA form, the CDR3 reads TGTGCCAGCAGTCTAGGGGACAGGGACTATGAGCAGTTCTTC.

This clone was detected only once. CDR3 amino acids: CASSLLAGVPEQFF. The CDR3 DNA reads as TGTGCCAGCAGTTTGCTAGCGGGAGTCCCTGAGCAGTTCTTC. This chain links TRBV28 with TRBJ2-1; TRBD2 agrees at 10 bases. Losses at the gene ends were 3 bases for V and 9 bases for J; bases not matched to a gene: 5. Looked up from germline, CDR1 is MDHEN and CDR2 is SYDVKM. The CDR3 length is 14 residues.

The rearrangement links TRBV13 to TRBJ2-7; D is uncertain. Trimming took off 4 bases at V and 5 bases at J, with 12 bases between the two ends. The CDR3 loop spans 13 amino acids. Germline CDR1 reads PRHDT; CDR2 reads FYEKMQ (reference sequence). CDR3: CASSSRSRDEQYF. For the CDR3, the DNA is TGTGCCAGCAGCTCCCGGTCTAGGGACGAGCAGTACTTC.

This clone was recorded once. The V call is TRBV4-2, the J call TRBJ1-2; 11 bases are shared with TRBD1. Germline-derived CDR1 and CDR2 are LGHNA and YNFKEQ. This CDR3 region has 18 residues. Losses at the gene ends were 1 base for V and 4 bases for J; bases not matched to a gene: 11. CDR3 residues: CASSQARDRGIFLYGYTF. The CDR3 nucleotides are TGTGCCAGCAGCCAAGCTAGGGACAGGGGGATTTTTCTCTATGGCTACACCTTC.

The gene calls are TRBV7-2 and TRBJ1-1, with D possibly matching TRBD1 (6 bases). CDR1 is SGHTA and CDR2 is FQGNSA in the germline V gene. The CDR3 contains 15 residues. V was shortened by 2 bases and J by 3 bases, with 13 bases between the two germline ends. This CDR3 is CASSLSGRGDTEAFF. CDR3 DNA: TGTGCCAGCAGCTTATCGGGCAGGGGAGACACTGAAGCTTTCTTT.

The genes are TRBV7-9 and TRBJ2-5, with 12 bases fitting TRBD2. With 8 bases clipped from V and 5 bases from J, the junction kept 12 bases outside the gene matches. The CDR3 consists of 16 residues. Germline V CDR1 and CDR2: SEHNR, FQNEAQ (reference sequence). The CDR3 is CASGQLAGGLRETQYF. The DNA of the CDR3 is TGTGCCAGCGGACAACTAGCGGGAGGCCTTCGGGAGACCCAGTACTTC.

The chain couples TRBV2 to TRBJ1-5; a possible D gene is TRBD1 (5 bases). With 2 bases removed from V and 0 bases from J, the gap between germline ends came to 14 bases. The CDR3 extends over 17 amino acids. Looked up from germline, CDR1 is SNHLY and CDR2 is FYNNEI. The CDR3 coding sequence is TGTGCCAGCAGTGAAACAGGTTGGGGAGATAGCAATCAGCCCCAGCATTTT. It codes for CASSETGWGDSNQPQHF.

The V call is TRBV7-9, the J call TRBJ2-7, with a possible D match to TRBD1 (7 bases). Trimming pared 2 bases from V and 6 bases from J, leaving 20 bases between. Germline loops: CDR1 SEHNR, CDR2 FQNEAQ (reference sequence). The CDR3 consists of 16 residues. The CDR3 region has the DNA TGTGCCAGCAGCTTATCTTCGAGCTACAGGGGAGGCGAGCAGTACTTC. Its translation is CASSLSSSYRGGEQYF. Based on the CDR3 plus reference TRBV7-9 and TRBJ2-7, the full variable domain is DTGVSQNPRHKITKRGQNVTFRCDPISEHNRLYWYRQTLGQGPEFLTYFQNEAQLEKSRLLSDRFSAERPKGSFSTLEIQRTEQGDSAMYLCASSLSSSYRGGEQYFGPGTRLTVT.